The rows below give T cell receptor beta chains drawn from one sample of a study of beta chain features in type 1 diabetes. The repertoire was sequenced with immunoSEQ multiplex PCR; TCRdb's copy has only in-frame clones and lacks some. This table has more than 150,000 clones, about 13% appearing once. The material sequenced was central memory CD4+ T cells from blood. The receptors here all came from a woman under 30 in good health. Both conserved end residues are part of each CDR3. A D gene is named only where the DNA matches it firmly. The size field is filled for only some rows; it gives once, few, many or a size class.

CASSQVGALAEGQYF	TGCGCCAGCAGCCAAGTGGGGGCCCTAGCCGAGGGGCAGTACTTC	.	TRBV4-3	TRBJ2-7	.
CASSPQRTRYDGYTF	TGTGCCAGCAGCCCTCAGCGGACCCGTTATGATGGCTACACCTTC	.	TRBV7-9	TRBJ1-2	few
CASRRDRVETGELFF	TGTGCCAGCAGGAGGGACAGGGTGGAGACCGGGGAGCTGTTTTTT	TRBD1	TRBV6-1	TRBJ2-2	few
CASSQARDRSYGYTF	TGTGCCAGCAGCCAAGCCCGGGACAGGAGTTATGGCTACACCTTC	TRBD1	TRBV4-2	TRBJ1-2	.
CASSVSPGDGETQYF	TGTGCCAGCAGCGTAAGCCCGGGGGATGGGGAGACCCAGTACTTC	.	TRBV9	TRBJ2-5	few
CASSWALANGANVLTF	TGTGCCAGCAGCTGGGCGCTTGCGAATGGGGCCAACGTCCTGACTTTC	.	TRBV7-8	TRBJ2-6	.
CASTGLAGGQETQYF	TGTGCCAGCACGGGACTAGCGGGAGGACAAGAGACCCAGTACTTC	TRBD2	TRBV27	TRBJ2-5	few
CASSDQGEIGYTF	TGTGCCAGCAGTGACCAGGGGGAGATTGGCTACACCTTC	TRBD1	TRBV2	TRBJ1-2	few
CASSALWTSPGELFF	TGTGCCAGCAGCGCCTTATGGACTAGCCCCGGGGAGCTGTTTTTT	TRBD2	TRBV9	TRBJ2-2	few
CASSLGTKETQYF	TGTGCCAGCAGCTTAGGGACAAAAGAGACCCAGTACTTC	.	TRBV11-2	TRBJ2-5	.
CASSLNSGGGGELFF	TGTGCCAGCAGCTTAAATTCCGGGGGAGGGGGGGAGCTGTTTTTT	TRBD2	TRBV7-8	TRBJ2-2	few
CASSPTRGEQYF	TGCGCCAGCAGCCCTACAAGGGGCGAGCAGTACTTC	.	TRBV5-1	TRBJ2-7	.
CASSPWDRSRETQYF	TGTGCCAGCAGCCCCTGGGACAGGTCGCGCGAGACCCAGTACTTC	TRBD1	TRBV28	TRBJ2-5	few
CASSPNSGRTDEQYF	TGTGCCAGCTCACCAAATTCGGGAAGGACGGACGAGCAGTACTTC	.	TRBV18	TRBJ2-7	few
CASSPDSGGFYGYTF	TGCGCCAGCAGCCCCGACAGCGGGGGGTTCTATGGCTACACCTTC	.	TRBV5-1	TRBJ1-2	.
CASIRTGGLSGANVLTF	TGTGCCAGTATCCGGACAGGGGGCCTTTCTGGGGCCAACGTCCTGACTTTC	TRBD1	TRBV19	TRBJ2-6	.
CASSTSGRASEQFF	TGTGCCAGCAGCACCAGCGGGAGGGCCAGTGAGCAGTTCTTC	TRBD2	TRBV11-3	TRBJ2-1	.
CASSLGAGYQYEQYF	TGCGCCAGCAGCTTGGGGGCAGGGTATCAGTACGAGCAGTACTTC	.	TRBV5-1	TRBJ2-7	few
CASSQEGRRGYGYTF	TGTGCCAGCAGCCAAGAGGGGCGGCGGGGCTATGGCTACACCTTC	.	TRBV7-9	TRBJ1-2	few
CASRRTVNEQYF	TGTGCCAGCAGACGGACAGTAAACGAGCAGTACTTC	.	TRBV6-6	TRBJ2-7	.
CATTLDRGLYGYTF	TGTGCCACCACCCTTGACAGGGGCCTCTATGGCTACACCTTC	TRBD1	TRBV28	TRBJ1-2	few
CASSSQDSNNGYTF	TGTGCCAGCAGCTCGCAAGACAGCAACAATGGCTACACCTTC	.	TRBV7-9	TRBJ1-2	few
CASSQSRGGRGTYNEQFF	TGCGCCAGCAGCCAATCAAGGGGCGGGAGAGGGACCTACAATGAGCAGTTCTTC	TRBD2	TRBV4-1	TRBJ2-1	.
CASRYPQGDKNIQYF	TGTGCCAGCAGGTACCCGCAGGGGGACAAAAACATTCAGTACTTC	TRBD1	TRBV28	TRBJ2-4	few
CASSSAADQFF	TGTGCCAGTAGTAGCGCAGCGGACCAGTTCTTC	.	TRBV19	TRBJ2-1	.
CASSIRDRGQPQHF	TGTGCCAGTAGTATCCGGGACAGGGGCCAGCCCCAGCATTTT	TRBD1	TRBV19	TRBJ1-5	.
CASSPAGTGNTIYF	TGTGCCAGCTCACCAGCAGGAACGGGAAACACCATATATTTT	.	TRBV18	TRBJ1-3	few
CASNYRQGASSYNEQFF	TGTGCCAGCAACTACAGACAGGGGGCGAGCTCCTACAATGAGCAGTTCTTC	TRBD1	TRBV7-2	TRBJ2-1	.
CASSQDIVSGYTF	TGCGCCAGCAGCCAAGATATAGTGAGTGGCTACACCTTC	.	TRBV4-3	TRBJ1-2	few
CASSGGTGGEKLFF	TGTGCCAGCAGCGGGGGGACAGGGGGCGAAAAACTGTTTTTT	TRBD1	TRBV5-4	TRBJ1-4	few
CASSQGKPGQGETQYF	TGTGCCAGCAGCCAAGGGAAACCGGGACAGGGAGAGACCCAGTACTTC	TRBD1	TRBV4-2	TRBJ2-5	.
CASSTGQLIIGETQYF	TGTGCCAGCAGCACGGGACAGCTGATCATCGGAGAGACCCAGTACTTC	TRBD1	TRBV5-4	TRBJ2-5	few
CASSLVVGVEQFF	TGTGCCAGCAGCTTAGTCGTGGGCGTTGAGCAGTTCTTC	.	TRBV7-7	TRBJ2-1	few
CASSTGASGNNEQFF	TGTGCCAGCAGCACGGGGGCTAGCGGAAACAATGAGCAGTTCTTC	.	TRBV5-4	TRBJ2-1	.
CASSRLAGSSYEQYF	TGTGCCAGCAGTCGACTAGCGGGGAGCTCCTACGAGCAGTACTTC	TRBD2	TRBV27	TRBJ2-7	.
CASSVATTSGSSDTQYF	TGTGCCAGCAGCGTAGCCACGACTAGCGGGAGTTCAGATACGCAGTATTTT	TRBD2	TRBV9	TRBJ2-3	few
CASSLGGPTYEQYF	TGTGCCAGCAGTTTAGGGGGCCCAACTTACGAGCAGTACTTC	.	TRBV28	TRBJ2-7	few
CASRNDRVWFGEQYF	TGTGCCAGCCGGAACGACAGGGTTTGGTTTGGGGAGCAGTACTTC	TRBD1	TRBV6-1	TRBJ2-7	.
CASSQGLRGNEQFF	TGTGCCAGCAGCCAAGGACTTCGGGGCAATGAGCAGTTCTTC	.	TRBV4-2	TRBJ2-1	many
CASNSGTGLYF	TGTGCCAGCAACTCGGGGACAGGGCTGTACTTC	TRBD1	TRBV7-2	TRBJ2-7	.
CSVEDGLAMNEQFF	TGCAGCGTTGAAGATGGGCTAGCGATGAATGAGCAGTTCTTC	.	TRBV29-1	TRBJ2-1	.
CASSQVGGNQPQHF	TGCGCCAGCAGCCAGGTAGGGGGCAATCAGCCCCAGCATTTT	.	TRBV5-1	TRBJ1-5	.
CASSVTLSGANVLTF	TGTGCCAGCAGCGTAACTCTCTCTGGGGCCAACGTCCTGACTTTC	.	TRBV7-8	TRBJ2-6	.
CASSLGGGLSNVLTF	TGTGCCAGCAGCTTAGGGGGCGGTCTCTCCAACGTCCTGACTTTC	.	TRBV7-9	TRBJ2-6	.
CASSLDRGTEAFF	TGCGCCAGCAGTCTGGACAGGGGCACTGAAGCTTTCTTT	TRBD1	TRBV4-3	TRBJ1-1	few
CASSPSTSGGEQFF	TGTGCCAGCAGCCCTTCTACTAGCGGGGGTGAGCAGTTCTTC	TRBD2	TRBV14	TRBJ2-1	.
CASSVRLENTEAFF	TGCGCCAGCAGCGTAAGACTGGAGAACACTGAAGCTTTCTTT	.	TRBV5-1	TRBJ1-1	.
CASSEAPGSYNEQFF	TGTGCCAGCAGTGAAGCGCCGGGTTCCTACAATGAGCAGTTCTTC	.	TRBV2	TRBJ2-1	.